The T cell receptor (beta chain) under discussion was sequenced for a study of blood T cells in healthy people across ages. Findings and caveats of the study: Roughly linear age-related decline in beta diversity appeared, significant by age roughly 40.

Germline loops: CDR1 DFQATT, CDR2 SNEGSKA (reference sequence). This CDR3 has 14 amino acids. The V end was cut by 0 bases, the J end by 9 bases, with 12 bases between. There are a few counts of this clonotype. Its antigen is unknown. A second about 7 to 11 cycle PCR used barcoded and J-beta primers. Each single sample gave us at least 2.5 million CDR3-containing paired-end reads. TCRdb independently ran MiXCR on the 5' RACE reads; one entry per CDR3 protein. In the table there are around 800,000 distinct CDR3 sequences, 25% to 30% of which are singletons. The same data also went into a second study, on T cells of mothers and their children. Per that paper: Researchers report slightly higher, though non-significant, overlap in related mother-child pairs than in unrelated pairs.

Sequenced sample: blood. The clonotype comes from a boy between 10 and 17 years old in good health. The chain carries TRBV20-1 and TRBJ1-6; the D gene is possibly TRBD1 (6 bases). The CDR3 protein is CSARDPGVSSPLHF. The DNA for the CDR3 is TGCAGTGCTAGAGATCCAGGGGTGTCTTCACCCCTCCACTTT.